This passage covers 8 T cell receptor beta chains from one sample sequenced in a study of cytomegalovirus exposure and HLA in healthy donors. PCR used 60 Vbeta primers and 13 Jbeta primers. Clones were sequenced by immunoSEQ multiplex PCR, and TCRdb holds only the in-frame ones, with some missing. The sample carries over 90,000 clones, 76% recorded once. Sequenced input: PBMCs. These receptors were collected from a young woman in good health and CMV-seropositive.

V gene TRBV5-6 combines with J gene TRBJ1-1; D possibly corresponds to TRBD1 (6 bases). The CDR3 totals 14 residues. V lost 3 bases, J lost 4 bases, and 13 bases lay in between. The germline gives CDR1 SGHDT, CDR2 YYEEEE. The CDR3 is CASSWEQGPTEAFF. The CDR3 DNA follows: TGTGCCAGCAGCTGGGAACAGGGTCCCACTGAAGCTTTCTTT.

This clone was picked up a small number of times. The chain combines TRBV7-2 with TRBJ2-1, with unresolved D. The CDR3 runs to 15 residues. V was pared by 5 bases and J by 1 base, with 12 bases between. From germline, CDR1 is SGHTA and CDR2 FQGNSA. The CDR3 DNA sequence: TGTGCCAGCAGCCATCCGCGCTCTTCCTACAATGAGCAGTTCTTC. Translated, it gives CASSHPRSSYNEQFF.

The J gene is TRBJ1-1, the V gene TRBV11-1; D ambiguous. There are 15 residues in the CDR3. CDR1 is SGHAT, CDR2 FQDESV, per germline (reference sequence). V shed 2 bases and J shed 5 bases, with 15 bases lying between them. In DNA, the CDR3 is TGTGCCAGCAGCTTACCTCGGGGAGGAAAAACTGAAGCTTTCTTT. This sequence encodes CASSLPRGGKTEAFF.

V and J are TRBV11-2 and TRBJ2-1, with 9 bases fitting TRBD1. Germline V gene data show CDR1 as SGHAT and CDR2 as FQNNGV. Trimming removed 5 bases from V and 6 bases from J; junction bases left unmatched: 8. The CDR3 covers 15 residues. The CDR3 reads CASSQYRGRINEQFF. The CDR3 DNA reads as TGTGCCAGCAGCCAATACAGGGGGCGCATCAATGAGCAGTTCTTC.

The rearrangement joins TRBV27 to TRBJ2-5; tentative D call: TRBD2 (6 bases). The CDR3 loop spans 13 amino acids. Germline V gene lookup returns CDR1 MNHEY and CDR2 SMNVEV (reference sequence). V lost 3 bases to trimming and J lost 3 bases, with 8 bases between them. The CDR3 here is CASSLASEETQYF. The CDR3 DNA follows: TGTGCCAGCAGTTTGGCTAGCGAAGAGACCCAGTACTTC.

The CDR3: CASSHTGGFTGELFF. CDR3 DNA: TGTGCCAGCAGCCACACAGGGGGCTTCACCGGGGAGCTGTTTTTT. The rearrangement joins TRBV14 to TRBJ2-2; 9 positions agree with TRBD1. Germline loops: CDR1 SGHDN, CDR2 FVKESK. This CDR3 spans 15 amino acids. V lost 3 bases, J lost 4 bases, and 3 bases stayed unmatched.

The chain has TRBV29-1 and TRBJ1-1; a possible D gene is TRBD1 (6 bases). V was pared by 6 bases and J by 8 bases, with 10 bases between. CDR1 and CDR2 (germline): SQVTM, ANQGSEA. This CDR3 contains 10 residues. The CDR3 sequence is CSVVQGEAFF. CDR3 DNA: TGCAGCGTAGTACAGGGAGAAGCTTTCTTT.

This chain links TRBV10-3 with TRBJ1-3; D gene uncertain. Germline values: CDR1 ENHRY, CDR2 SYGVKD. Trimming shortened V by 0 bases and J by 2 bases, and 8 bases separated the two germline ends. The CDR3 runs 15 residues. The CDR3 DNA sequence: TGTGCCATCAGTGAGTCAGGAGGTACTGGAAACACCATATATTTT. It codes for CAISESGGTGNTIYF.